The 10 T cell receptor beta chains reported below all come from one sample, sequenced in a study of T cell repertoires in cytomegalovirus infection. MiXCR was run by TCRdb on the reads, yielding one entry per CDR3 protein. The sample carries around 750,000 distinct CDR3 sequences, over 25% recorded once. The antigens of these receptors remain unknown. This material consisted of cultured CD8+ T cells from PBMCs, taken from culture after CMV antigen stimulation. These receptors came from a human donor in good health (CMV status not recorded). Some clones in this sample may be carry-over from other donors' samples.

The chain joins TRBV3-1 to TRBJ2-2; possibly TRBD1 or TRBD2 for D (5 bases each). CDR3 length: 11 residues. Trimming took off 3 bases at V and 15 bases at J, with 11 bases between the two ends. From germline, CDR1 is LGHDT and CDR2 YNNKEL (reference sequence). The CDR3 here is CASSHPLGVFF. The CDR3 DNA sequence: TGTGCCAGCAGCCATCCCCTGGGGGTGTTTTTT.

This clonotype was detected many times. V is TRBV6-1 and J is TRBJ1-1, with D possibly being TRBD1 (5 bases). V lost 5 bases and J lost 8, with 12 bases in between. CDR3 length equals 12 residues. CDR1 is MNHNS, CDR2 SASEGT, per germline. The CDR3 protein is CASSWPGGEAFF. CDR3 DNA sequence: TGTGCCAGCAGTTGGCCTGGGGGGGAAGCTTTCTTT.

The J gene is TRBJ1-2, the V gene TRBV7-8, with D possibly TRBD1 on 5 matching bases. Germline values: CDR1 SGHVS, CDR2 FQNEAQ. Trimming cost V 4 bases and J 5 bases, with 14 bases left between them. This CDR3 is built from 14 residues. CDR3 protein: CASSSAQGGYGYTF. In DNA, the CDR3 is TGTGCCAGCAGCTCCGCCCAGGGAGGGTATGGCTACACCTTC.

As for this clonotype: Relative to the germline gene, one junction end is altered; a read error may explain this. CDR3 DNA sequence: TGTGCCAACAGCACCGACAGGGGGCGCAGCTATGGCTACACCTTC. This encodes CANSTDRGRSYGYTF. The V and J genes are TRBV7-6 and TRBJ1-2, with 10 bases aligning to TRBD1. From germline, CDR1 is SGHVS and CDR2 FNYEAQ. This CDR3 has 15 residues.

The table lists this clonotype with a few counts. The gene calls are TRBV25-1 and TRBJ2-1; D is tentatively TRBD1 or TRBD2 (5 bases each). This CDR3 region has 12 residues. Germline CDR1 is MGHDK and CDR2 is SYGVNS. V lost 7 bases and J lost 8, with 12 bases in between. CDR3 sequence (DNA): TGTGCCAGCAAGGGCCGAGGGGATGAGCAGTTCTTC. It specifies CASKGRGDEQFF.

V is TRBV6-1 and J is TRBJ1-1; D gene unclear. V gave up 3 bases and J gave up 0 bases, with 20 bases separating them. The CDR3 is 18 amino acids. CDR1 and CDR2 from the germline V gene are MNHNS and SASEGT. CDR3 in DNA: TGTGCCAGCAGTGAGCGCTTGGGCAGGAGCAGAATGAACACTGAAGCTTTCTTT. Amino acids: CASSERLGRSRMNTEAFF.

The V and J genes are TRBV6-1 and TRBJ1-2, with 8 bases that match TRBD1. V trimming: 7 bases; J trimming: 2 bases; junction bases outside the gene matches: 9. CDR3 length equals 15 residues. CDR1 and CDR2 from the germline V gene are MNHNS and SASEGT. The CDR3 reads CASTVPTGENYGYTF. The DNA for the CDR3 is TGTGCCAGCACAGTCCCGACAGGGGAAAACTATGGCTACACCTTC.

This sequence joins TRBV28 and TRBJ2-5; 12 positions match TRBD2. J gave up 2 bases and V 7 bases, and 5 bases lay outside the gene matches. Looked up from germline, CDR1 is MDHEN and CDR2 is SYDVKM. CDR3 length equals 15 residues. The CDR3, as DNA: TGTGCCAGCACTGGTACTAGCGGGGGGCAAGAGACCCAGTACTTC. It translates to CASTGTSGGQETQYF.

There are a few counts of this clonotype. This sequence joins TRBV4-1 and TRBJ2-3; TRBD1 might be the D (6 bases). The CDR3 loop spans 16 amino acids. Germline CDR1 reads MGHRA; CDR2 reads YSYEKL. V was cut by 3 bases and J by 0 bases, with 13 bases left in between. The CDR3 DNA follows: TGCGCCAGCAGCCACTCGACAGGTTCGAGCACAGATACGCAGTATTTT. Translation: CASSHSTGSSTDTQYF.

This clonotype showed up many times. The chain employs TRBV7-6 and TRBJ2-2; D uncertain. CDR1 is SGHVS, CDR2 FNYEAQ, per germline. This CDR3 comprises 12 residues. Trimming stripped 5 bases from V and 10 bases from J, with 11 bases between. CDR3 residues: CASSPRALELFF. The DNA for the CDR3 is TGTGCCAGCAGCCCTAGGGCCCTGGAGCTGTTTTTT.